This TCR beta chain is from a study of blood T cell repertoires in COVID-19. Turning to the study itself: COVID-19 samples from acute and convalescent phases originated in the United States, Italy and Spain. T cells, B-cell-depleted T cells, or PBMCs supplied cDNA or gDNA.

Clones were read by immunoSEQ multiplex PCR, and TCRdb kept only the in-frame ones, dropping some. The table has some 74,000 clones, around four fifths seen once. Germline lookup yields CDR1 MNHEY and CDR2 SVGEGT. V lost 6 bases and J 7 bases, leaving 15 bases between the germline ends. The CDR3 consists of 14 residues. V and J are TRBV6-2 or TRBV6-3 and TRBJ2-2; weak D call: TRBD1 (6 bases). The clonotype was recovered from a woman aged 45 to 65 with acute or convalescent COVID-19. Sample: peripheral blood. For the CDR3, the DNA is TGTGCCAGCAGCAATACAGGGAGTGGCGGGGAGCTGTTTTTT. Protein: CASSNTGSGGELFF.